This record looks at one TCR beta chain sequence and its context. This entry comes from a study of blood T cell repertoires in COVID-19. Study information: Samples came from the United States, Italy and Spain, spanning acute and convalescent COVID-19. T cells, B-cell-depleted T cells, or PBMCs provided the cDNA or gDNA that served as material.

Study processing details: Estimation of nucleated cell counts relied on the amplification of reference gene primers. TCRdb keeps only in-frame clones here, not all; method: immunoSEQ multiplex PCR. D and trimming were read from the DNA, whereas the V and J calls and clone size are those reported in that table. The sample shows roughly 240,000 clones, about nine tenths of them seen only once. The origin of this receptor is a woman aged 55-75 years who had recovered from COVID-19. Sequencing input: peripheral blood.

The CDR3 DNA reads as TGTGCCACCAGCACCTATACCGTACAGGGGATCTCCTACGAGCAGTACTTC. This gives the protein CATSTYTVQGISYEQYF. J is TRBJ2-7 and V is TRBV15, with 7 bases identical to TRBD1. Germline loops: CDR1 LNHNV, CDR2 YYDKDF (reference sequence). V dropped 4 bases and J dropped 0; count of bases not matched to a gene: 12. This CDR3 has 17 amino acids.